The 18 T cell receptor beta chains presented below share a single source sample, sequenced in a study of identical twins. One entry per CDR3 protein, called by TCRdb with MiXCR from the 5' RACE reads. The sample has 300,000 to 400,000 distinct CDR3 sequences, around 12% seen once. This same sample was also part of a study on yellow fever vaccine responses in identical twins.

Sequencing was performed on CD8+ T cells sorted from blood. The receptors come from a woman aged 18-29 years in good health.

The sample holds one count of this clonotype. The genes are TRBV9 and TRBJ2-7; TRBD2 matches 7 bases. The germline V gene encodes CDR1 SGDLS and CDR2 YYNGEE. The CDR3 spans 15 residues. V dropped 7 bases and J dropped 1; count of bases not matched to a gene: 11. The CDR3 here is CASAAGGSFSYEQYF. CDR3 in DNA: TGTGCCAGCGCAGCAGGCGGGAGTTTTTCCTACGAGCAGTACTTC.

The chain links TRBV11-1 to TRBJ2-7; 10 bases line up with TRBD2. V shed 0 bases, J shed 3 bases, and the junction held 2 bases outside the gene matches. CDR3 length: 15 amino acids. Germline CDR1 reads SGHAT; CDR2 reads FQDESV (reference sequence). The CDR3 coding sequence is TGTGCCAGCAGCTTAGCGCGACTAGCGGGCTACGAGCAGTACTTC. Amino acid sequence: CASSLARLAGYEQYF.

The chain couples TRBV7-9 to TRBJ1-1, with 9 bases fitting TRBD1. The CDR3 extends over 14 amino acids. Germline V gene sequence: CDR1 SEHNR, CDR2 FQNEAQ (reference sequence). J gave up 6 bases and V 5 bases, and 7 bases lay outside the gene matches. CDR3 in amino acids: CASSTGQGLPEAFF. The CDR3 DNA is TGTGCCAGCAGCACCGGACAGGGGTTACCTGAAGCTTTCTTT.

This clonotype showed up just a few times. The gene calls are TRBV24-1 and TRBJ2-5, with 10 bases identical to TRBD1. CDR1 and CDR2 from the germline V gene are KGHDR and SFDVKD. CDR3 length: 14 amino acids. The trim removed 5 bases at V and 11 bases at J, leaving 10 bases unmatched. CDR3 DNA: TGTGCCACCAGTGCCGTACGGACAGGGGGTAAACAGTACTTC. Protein sequence: CATSAVRTGGKQYF.

This clonotype was seen repeatedly, ten times or more. V and J are TRBV5-5 and TRBJ2-1; 9 bases align to TRBD1. Germline CDR1 is SGHKS and CDR2 is YYEKEE (reference sequence). V was pared by 5 bases and J by 7 bases, with 4 bases of the junction left unmatched. The CDR3 sequence is 13 residues long. The CDR3 reads CASRKQGANEQFF. CDR3 nucleotides: TGTGCCAGCAGAAAACAGGGGGCAAATGAGCAGTTCTTC. The full variable domain, in which reference TRBV5-5 and TRBJ2-1 provide the parts outside the CDR3, is DAGVTQSPTHLIKTRGQQVTLRCSPISGHKSVSWYQQVLGQGPQFIFQYYEKEERGRGNFPDRFSARQFPNYSSELNVNALLLGDSALYLCASRKQGANEQFFGPGTRLTVL.

The table lists this clonotype with a few counts. The V call is TRBV27, the J call TRBJ2-5; 12 bases are a match to TRBD2. Germline V lookup: CDR1 MNHEY, CDR2 SMNVEV (reference sequence). The CDR3 loop spans 17 amino acids. The trim removed 1 base at V and 5 bases at J, leaving 8 bases unmatched. The chain's CDR3 is CASSLWSSGGARETQYF. In DNA form, the CDR3 reads TGTGCCAGCAGTTTATGGTCTAGCGGGGGGGCCCGTGAGACCCAGTACTTC.

This clonotype came up many times. The genes are TRBV7-8 and TRBJ2-7; the D is unclear. The germline V gene encodes CDR1 SGHVS and CDR2 FQNEAQ. The CDR3 sequence is 14 residues long. The germline V and J ends were trimmed by 6 bases and 1 base, with 13 bases remaining between them. CDR3 bases: TGTGCCAGCAGTCCTATTTCAGGATCCTACGAGCAGTACTTC. Its protein product is CASSPISGSYEQYF.

This clonotype was found many times. The chain combines TRBV12-3 or TRBV12-4 with TRBJ1-2, with D perhaps matching TRBD1 (6 bases). CDR3 length: 14 amino acids. V was trimmed by 7 bases and J by 4 bases, leaving 16 bases between them. Here the CDR3 reads CASTLGGTGYGYTF. The DNA of the CDR3 is TGTGCCAGCACCTTAGGGGGAACAGGCTATGGCTACACCTTC.

This clonotype was detected only once. J is TRBJ2-2 and V is TRBV6-5; D might be TRBD2 (5 bases). Germline CDR1 MNHEY, CDR2 SVGAGI. The CDR3 has 15 amino acids. V dropped 2 bases and J dropped 3 bases, with 10 bases sitting between them. The CDR3 is CASSYGTSYTGELFF. CDR3 DNA sequence: TGTGCCAGCAGTTACGGTACTAGTTACACCGGGGAGCTGTTTTTT.

The chain couples TRBV7-9 to TRBJ2-7; D remains ambiguous. This CDR3 contains 13 residues. Trimming left V 5 bases short and J 2 bases short, with 10 bases between. Germline assignment: CDR1 SEHNR and CDR2 FQNEAQ (reference sequence). CDR3 in DNA: TGTGCCAGCAGCAGTCGCGGAACCTACGAGCAGTACTTC. The encoded protein is CASSSRGTYEQYF.

This clonotype was observed a few times. The rearrangement joins TRBV9 to TRBJ1-2, with 7 nucleotides matching TRBD1. Germline trimming cut 0 bases from V and 4 bases from J; bases unmatched to any gene: 12. Germline V gene sequence: CDR1 SGDLS, CDR2 YYNGEE. The CDR3 loop spans 17 amino acids. CDR3 coding DNA: TGTGCCAGCAGCGTAGTCCCCAGGGCAGGGGGAAGCTATGGCTACACCTTC. Its protein is CASSVVPRAGGSYGYTF. The whole variable domain, filled in from reference TRBV9 and TRBJ1-2, reads DSGVTQTPKHLITATGQRVTLRCSPRSGDLSVYWYQQSLDQGLQFLIQYYNGEERAKGNILERFSAQQFPDLHSELNLSSLELGDSALYFCASSVVPRAGGSYGYTFGSGTRLTVV.

Written as DNA, the CDR3 is TGCGCCAGCAGTTCGGGACAGGGTGTGGACGAGCAGTACTTC. This gives the protein CASSSGQGVDEQYF. The V call is TRBV5-1, the J call TRBJ2-7; 9 nucleotides match TRBD1. The V segment lost 5 bases and the J segment 5 bases; nucleotides outside the gene matches: 8. The CDR3 is made up of 14 amino acids. CDR1 is SGHRS and CDR2 is YFSETQ in the germline V gene.

This clonotype was observed a few times. In DNA, the CDR3 is TGCAGTGCGATAGCCAAGGCGGGAGGTTTTTCCTACGAGCAGTACTTC. Translated, it gives CSAIAKAGGFSYEQYF. V and J are TRBV20-1 and TRBJ2-7; 8 bases match TRBD2. V was pared by 6 bases and J by 1 base, with 14 bases of the junction left unmatched. The CDR3 is made up of 16 amino acids. Germline CDR1 DFQATT, CDR2 SNEGSKA (reference sequence).

This clonotype was recorded many times. The rearrangement links TRBV29-1 to TRBJ2-2, with 7 bases lining up with TRBD1. J gave up 2 bases and V 6 bases, and 3 bases lay outside the gene matches. CDR1 is SQVTM, CDR2 ANQGSEA, per germline. CDR3 length: 13 residues. The CDR3 loop is CSVDRENTGELFF. In DNA form, the CDR3 reads TGCAGCGTCGACAGGGAAAACACCGGGGAGCTGTTTTTT.

This sequence joins TRBV20-1 and TRBJ2-7; TRBD1 matches 7 bases. The germline V gene has CDR1 DFQATT and CDR2 SNEGSKA (reference sequence). The CDR3 length is 15 residues. V was pared by 1 base and J by 3 bases, with 9 bases of the junction left unmatched. The DNA for the CDR3 is TGCAGTGCTAGAGGACAGGGCAATCCACACTACGAGCAGTACGTC. Translated, it gives CSARGQGNPHYEQYV.

The sample holds a few counts of this clonotype. The chain carries TRBV27 and TRBJ2-4, with 10 bases fitting TRBD2. Germline CDR1 MNHEY, CDR2 SMNVEV (reference sequence). The V and J ends lost 6 bases and 5 bases, in that order; junction bases with no gene match: 10. The CDR3 loop spans 16 amino acids. The CDR3 DNA reads TGTGCCAGCAGCCGAAAAGCGGGGGGGCTGGAAAACATTCAGTACTTC. Encoded protein: CASSRKAGGLENIQYF.

This clonotype was seen only a few times. The chain carries TRBV2 and TRBJ2-1; TRBD1 agrees at 7 bases. The CDR3 has 14 residues. V lost 8 bases, J lost 2 bases, and 6 bases stayed unmatched. Per germline, CDR1 SNHLY and CDR2 FYNNEI. The CDR3 DNA is TGTGCCAGCGCCGACAGGGTCACCTACAATGAGCAGTTCTTC. The encoded protein is CASADRVTYNEQFF.

This clonotype has more than one count but fewer than ten. This chain links TRBV28 with TRBJ2-3; D unclear. The V gene lost 5 bases and the J gene lost 2 bases, with 8 bases spanning the gap. CDR3 length: 13 residues. The V gene's germline CDR1 is MDHEN and CDR2 SYDVKM. The CDR3 loop reads CASSVSVTDTQYF. The CDR3 DNA follows: TGTGCCAGCAGTGTATCAGTCACAGATACGCAGTATTTT.